This passage covers 4 T cell receptor beta chains from one sample sequenced in a study of CD8 T cells in ankylosing spondylitis. A single record per CDR3 protein comes from TCRdb applying MiXCR to the 5' RACE reads. The sample has approximately 200,000 distinct CDR3 sequences, roughly 12% seen once. The sequencing sample was made of blood, either unsorted or a sorted T cell fraction (not recorded which). The receptors shown here come from a male donor with ankylosing spondylitis or in good health (not recorded which).

This clonotype was detected only a few times. The V gene is TRBV2, the J gene TRBJ2-3; 7 bases fit TRBD2. The CDR3 length is 16 residues. Per germline, CDR1 SNHLY and CDR2 FYNNEI. V was pared by 3 bases and J by 1 base, with 7 bases of the junction left unmatched. This CDR3 is CASSDPSGGGTDTQYF. The CDR3 bases are TGTGCCAGCAGTGACCCTAGCGGAGGGGGCACAGATACGCAGTATTTT.

The chain recombines TRBV12-3 or TRBV12-4 with TRBJ2-5; a weak D match, TRBD1 (6 bases). Trimming left V 4 bases short and J 2 bases short, with 14 bases between. CDR3 length: 15 residues. This CDR3 is CASSSQGSGQETQYF. The CDR3 DNA is TGTGCCAGCAGTTCGCAGGGGTCCGGGCAAGAGACCCAGTACTTC.

The chain is built from TRBV29-1 and TRBJ1-1; no reliable D call. Germline V lookup: CDR1 SQVTM, CDR2 ANQGSEA. The CDR3 has 11 residues. The V end lost 4 bases, the J end lost 5 bases, and 8 bases lay between the germline ends. The CDR3 loop reads CSVAWVTEAFF. The CDR3 DNA reads as TGCAGCGTTGCTTGGGTAACTGAAGCTTTCTTT.

This clonotype appeared a few times. The CDR3 reads CASGRGGTEAFF. DNA for the CDR3: TGTGCCAGCGGCAGGGGTGGGACTGAAGCTTTCTTT. The gene calls are TRBV27 and TRBJ1-1; D is perhaps TRBD1 (6 bases). V was pared by 8 bases and J by 5 bases, with 12 bases between. The germline gives CDR1 MNHEY, CDR2 SMNVEV (reference sequence). This CDR3 is 12 amino acids long.